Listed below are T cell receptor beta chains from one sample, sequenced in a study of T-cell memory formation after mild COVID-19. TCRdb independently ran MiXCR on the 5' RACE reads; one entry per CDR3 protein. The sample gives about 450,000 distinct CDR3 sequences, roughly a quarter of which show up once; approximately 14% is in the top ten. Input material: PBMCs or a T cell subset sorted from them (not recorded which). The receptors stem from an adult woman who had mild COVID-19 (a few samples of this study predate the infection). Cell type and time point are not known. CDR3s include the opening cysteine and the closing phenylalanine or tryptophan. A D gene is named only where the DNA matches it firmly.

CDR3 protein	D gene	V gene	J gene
CASSPRLTQLHTGELFF	.	TRBV18	TRBJ2-2
CASSEVEFYSNQPQHF	.	TRBV2	TRBJ1-5
CASSAGTGEDTQYF	TRBD1	TRBV6-4	TRBJ2-3
CSASFVSGGRSEQFF	TRBD2	TRBV20-1	TRBJ2-1
CASSPRWGVETQYF	.	TRBV7-9	TRBJ2-5
CSVSGANSHTEAFF	.	TRBV29-1	TRBJ1-1
CASSPRTGLSSEQYF	TRBD1	TRBV5-1	TRBJ2-7
CASSRQGPGDTQYF	TRBD1	TRBV18	TRBJ2-3
CASSPGGRVVYEQYF	.	TRBV9	TRBJ2-7
CASSSRTGDAGELFF	TRBD1	TRBV5-1	TRBJ2-2
CASTLGGGDEQFF	.	TRBV28	TRBJ2-1
CASSPTSGLAGGSYEQYF	TRBD2	TRBV6-2/TRBV6-3	TRBJ2-7
CSVDRGAGETQYF	.	TRBV29-1	TRBJ2-5
CASSPIEALFF	.	TRBV7-9	TRBJ1-4
CSVSSGTSTDTQYF	.	TRBV29-1	TRBJ2-3
CASSSRDFYNEQFF	.	TRBV7-9	TRBJ2-1
CASSLVQGVGEAFF	.	TRBV5-1	TRBJ1-1
CASMRTDTQYF	.	TRBV6-6	TRBJ2-3
CASSLRPGLYEQYF	.	TRBV19	TRBJ2-7
CATSRVDRADWAFF	.	TRBV15	TRBJ1-1
CASSLAGTGKYNEQFF	TRBD1	TRBV5-1	TRBJ2-1
CASSLDEILGYTF	.	TRBV5-5	TRBJ1-2
CASSPGGQGGQETQYF	.	TRBV12-3/TRBV12-4	TRBJ2-5
CASSPGRAPDSQYF	.	TRBV5-1	TRBJ2-5
CASSQVFGARTGELFF	.	TRBV4-1	TRBJ2-2
CASSDGTGELFF	.	TRBV7-9	TRBJ2-2
CASSTTGFQETQYF	.	TRBV9	TRBJ2-5
CATSDRGGQPSGANVLTF	.	TRBV24-1	TRBJ2-6
CASSPPPGLETQYF	.	TRBV7-2	TRBJ2-5
CASSSEWASGNTQYF	TRBD2	TRBV12-3/TRBV12-4	TRBJ2-3
CASSPPKTGANTEAFF	TRBD1	TRBV18	TRBJ1-1
CASSSETGRYEQYF	TRBD1	TRBV5-4	TRBJ2-7
CASSSSGLNNEQFF	TRBD2	TRBV12-3/TRBV12-4	TRBJ2-1
CASSLARAGFSYNEQFF	.	TRBV7-8	TRBJ2-1
CATSEAGLETQYF	TRBD2	TRBV24-1	TRBJ2-5
CAWDLGLAGVEQFF	TRBD2	TRBV30	TRBJ2-1
CAIRSGGNTGELFF	TRBD2	TRBV10-3	TRBJ2-2
CASSLATGARQETQYF	.	TRBV5-4	TRBJ2-5
CSVVGQGIPDTQYF	TRBD1	TRBV29-1	TRBJ2-3
CASSSDGALYNEQFF	.	TRBV7-3	TRBJ2-1
CAISERLAGFQETQYF	TRBD2	TRBV10-3	TRBJ2-5
CASSSPPGLAGGRVSNEQFF	TRBD2	TRBV7-3	TRBJ2-1
CASSLGASDVEQFF	.	TRBV5-1	TRBJ2-1
CASSRIIQGVDYGYTF	.	TRBV5-1	TRBJ1-2